The rows below give T cell receptor beta chains drawn from one sample of a study of blood T cell repertoires in COVID-19. Produced via immunoSEQ multiplex PCR; TCRdb's table is partial and in-frame only. The table includes 110,000 to 150,000 clones, approximately 85% detected once. The specimen was peripheral blood. Receptor source: a man in his fifties or sixties with acute or convalescent COVID-19. The CDR3 runs from the conserved cysteine through the conserved F or W. D genes are given only for firm matches. Rows give clone size only sometimes, using once, few, many, or a class for an expanded clone.

CDR3 protein: CASTLGGAGTGELFF; CDR3 DNA: TGTGCCAGCACCCTGGGGGGGGCAGGCACCGGGGAGCTGTTTTTT; clone size: few; J gene: TRBJ2-2; D gene: -; V gene: TRBV3-1/TRBV3-2
CDR3 protein: CASSLAGTGELFF; CDR3 DNA: TGTGCCAGCAGCTTGGCAGGGACCGGGGAGCTGTTTTTT; clone size: -; J gene: TRBJ2-2; D gene: -; V gene: TRBV7-8
CDR3 protein: CASSFPDRGNTGELFF; CDR3 DNA: TGTGCCAGCAGTTTCCCCGACAGGGGGAACACCGGGGAGCTGTTTTTT; clone size: -; J gene: TRBJ2-2; D gene: TRBD1; V gene: TRBV28
CDR3 protein: CASSHGDRDLNQPQHF; CDR3 DNA: TGTGCCAGCAGCCATGGGGACAGGGACCTTAATCAGCCCCAGCATTTT; clone size: -; J gene: TRBJ1-5; D gene: TRBD1; V gene: TRBV4-2
CDR3 protein: CASSLQAASTDTQYF; CDR3 DNA: TGTGCCAGCAGTTTACAAGCGGCTAGCACAGATACGCAGTATTTT; clone size: -; J gene: TRBJ2-3; D gene: -; V gene: TRBV27
CDR3 protein: CATSDPSGYDYEQYF; CDR3 DNA: TGTGCCACCAGTGATCCTAGCGGCTACGATTACGAGCAGTACTTC; clone size: -; J gene: TRBJ2-7; D gene: TRBD2; V gene: TRBV24-1
CDR3 protein: CAWSAGQDEKLFF; CDR3 DNA: TGTGCCTGGAGTGCGGGACAGGATGAAAAACTGTTTTTT; clone size: -; J gene: TRBJ1-4; D gene: TRBD1; V gene: TRBV30
CDR3 protein: CASSLGVGQFNTEAFF; CDR3 DNA: TGCGCCAGCAGCTTGGGAGTGGGACAGTTCAACACTGAAGCTTTCTTT; clone size: -; J gene: TRBJ1-1; D gene: TRBD1; V gene: TRBV5-1
CDR3 protein: CASRRGGGQNQPQHF; CDR3 DNA: TGTGCCAGCAGACGGGGGGGAGGCCAGAATCAGCCCCAGCATTTT; clone size: -; J gene: TRBJ1-5; D gene: -; V gene: TRBV28
CDR3 protein: CASGRGNYGYTF; CDR3 DNA: TGTGCAAGCGGGCGGGGTAACTATGGCTACACCTTC; clone size: -; J gene: TRBJ1-2; D gene: -; V gene: TRBV28
CDR3 protein: CASSSGQASYEQYF; CDR3 DNA: TGTGCCAGCAGCTCGGGACAGGCCTCCTACGAGCAGTACTTC; clone size: few; J gene: TRBJ2-7; D gene: TRBD1; V gene: TRBV7-9
CDR3 protein: CASSPGTGGYEQYF; CDR3 DNA: TGTGCCAGCTCACCCGGGACAGGGGGCTACGAGCAGTACTTC; clone size: once; J gene: TRBJ2-7; D gene: TRBD1; V gene: TRBV18
CDR3 protein: CASSGAGTGGLGYF; CDR3 DNA: TGTGCCAGCAGTGGAGCCGGGACAGGGGGCTTAGGGTACTTC; clone size: -; J gene: TRBJ2-7; D gene: TRBD1; V gene: TRBV2
CDR3 protein: CASSLVAGGSYEQYF; CDR3 DNA: TGCGCCAGCAGCTTAGTAGCGGGAGGCTCCTACGAGCAGTACTTC; clone size: -; J gene: TRBJ2-7; D gene: TRBD2; V gene: TRBV5-1
CDR3 protein: CASSLTVRTGRGWRPEAFF; CDR3 DNA: TGCGCCAGCAGCTTGACCGTACGCACGGGGAGGGGTTGGCGGCCTGAAGCTTTCTTT; clone size: -; J gene: TRBJ1-1; D gene: -; V gene: TRBV5-1
CDR3 protein: CASSTFPIGTYNEQFF; CDR3 DNA: TGTGCCAGCAGCACCTTTCCGATCGGGACCTACAATGAGCAGTTCTTC; clone size: -; J gene: TRBJ2-1; D gene: -; V gene: TRBV7-2
CDR3 protein: CASSLEPTLAGSYNEQFF; CDR3 DNA: TGTGCCAGCAGCTTAGAACCCACACTAGCGGGGTCCTACAATGAGCAGTTCTTC; clone size: -; J gene: TRBJ2-1; D gene: TRBD2; V gene: TRBV11-3
CDR3 protein: CASSLWGQGYNEQFF; CDR3 DNA: TGTGCCAGTAGTTTGTGGGGACAGGGTTACAATGAGCAGTTCTTC; clone size: -; J gene: TRBJ2-1; D gene: TRBD1; V gene: TRBV19
CDR3 protein: CASSVVSGDGYEQYF; CDR3 DNA: TGTGCCAGCAGCGTAGTGTCAGGTGATGGGTACGAGCAGTACTTC; clone size: -; J gene: TRBJ2-7; D gene: -; V gene: TRBV9
CDR3 protein: CAWSVGDRFYGYTF; CDR3 DNA: TGTGCCTGGAGTGTGGGAGACCGTTTCTATGGCTACACCTTC; clone size: -; J gene: TRBJ1-2; D gene: -; V gene: TRBV30
CDR3 protein: CASSANSPLHF; CDR3 DNA: TGTGCCAGCAGCGCGAATTCACCCCTCCACTTT; clone size: -; J gene: TRBJ1-6; D gene: -; V gene: TRBV5-6
CDR3 protein: CASSYLGLGEQYF; CDR3 DNA: TGTGCCAGCAGTTACTTGGGACTAGGCGAGCAGTACTTC; clone size: once; J gene: TRBJ2-7; D gene: TRBD2; V gene: TRBV6-2/TRBV6-3
CDR3 protein: CASSVGRGELIDEQFF; CDR3 DNA: TGTGCCAGCAGCGTAGGTCGGGGAGAGTTGATTGATGAGCAGTTCTTC; clone size: -; J gene: TRBJ2-1; D gene: -; V gene: TRBV9
CDR3 protein: CASSQLQGYGYTF; CDR3 DNA: TGTGCCAGCAGCCAACTACAGGGGTATGGCTACACCTTC; clone size: -; J gene: TRBJ1-2; D gene: TRBD1; V gene: TRBV3-1/TRBV3-2
CDR3 protein: CASGQGPNQPQHF; CDR3 DNA: TGTGCCAGCGGGCAGGGCCCCAATCAGCCCCAGCATTTT; clone size: -; J gene: TRBJ1-5; D gene: -; V gene: TRBV2
CDR3 protein: CASSQDYYNEQFF; CDR3 DNA: TGTGCCAGCAGCCAAGACTACTACAATGAGCAGTTCTTC; clone size: -; J gene: TRBJ2-1; D gene: -; V gene: TRBV14
CDR3 protein: CASSFNSRNTEAFF; CDR3 DNA: TGTGCCAGCAGCTTTAACAGCAGGAACACTGAAGCTTTCTTT; clone size: -; J gene: TRBJ1-1; D gene: -; V gene: TRBV3-1/TRBV3-2
CDR3 protein: CATSAFRGIPQYF; CDR3 DNA: TGTGCCACCAGCGCGTTTCGCGGAATTCCGCAGTATTTT; clone size: few; J gene: TRBJ2-3; D gene: -; V gene: TRBV24-1
CDR3 protein: CASSSGGPLSNQPQHF; CDR3 DNA: TGTGCCAGCAGCTCGGGAGGTCCCCTTAGCAATCAGCCCCAGCATTTT; clone size: once; J gene: TRBJ1-5; D gene: -; V gene: TRBV9
CDR3 protein: CASSSGDTSGGGSSYNEQFF; CDR3 DNA: TGTGCCAGCAGCTCCGGTGATACTAGCGGGGGTGGTAGCTCCTACAATGAGCAGTTCTTC; clone size: -; J gene: TRBJ2-1; D gene: TRBD2; V gene: TRBV11-3
CDR3 protein: CASSPVWYRGQENQPQHF; CDR3 DNA: TGTGCCAGCTCACCTGTTTGGTACAGGGGGCAGGAAAATCAGCCCCAGCATTTT; clone size: -; J gene: TRBJ1-5; D gene: TRBD1; V gene: TRBV18
CDR3 protein: CASSYRTGGLTEAFF; CDR3 DNA: TGTGCCAGCAGCTATAGGACAGGGGGCCTCACTGAAGCTTTCTTT; clone size: once; J gene: TRBJ1-1; D gene: TRBD1; V gene: TRBV4-2
CDR3 protein: CASSLGSRVYEKLFF; CDR3 DNA: TGTGCCAGCAGCTTGGGAAGCAGGGTATATGAAAAACTGTTTTTT; clone size: -; J gene: TRBJ1-4; D gene: -; V gene: TRBV5-5
CDR3 protein: CASSIRVGSAEAFF; CDR3 DNA: TGTGCCAGTAGTATAAGGGTAGGGAGCGCTGAAGCTTTCTTT; clone size: -; J gene: TRBJ1-1; D gene: -; V gene: TRBV19
CDR3 protein: CASSRGSGGSGNTIYF; CDR3 DNA: TGCGCCAGCAGCCGAGGGTCAGGGGGTTCTGGAAACACCATATATTTT; clone size: -; J gene: TRBJ1-3; D gene: TRBD1; V gene: TRBV4-1
CDR3 protein: CAISGGEPRTEAFF; CDR3 DNA: TGTGCCATCAGTGGGGGGGAACCACGGACTGAAGCTTTCTTT; clone size: -; J gene: TRBJ1-1; D gene: -; V gene: TRBV10-3
CDR3 protein: CASSFSQANTGELFF; CDR3 DNA: TGTGCCAGCAGCTTCAGTCAGGCGAACACCGGGGAGCTGTTTTTT; clone size: -; J gene: TRBJ2-2; D gene: -; V gene: TRBV11-3
CDR3 protein: CASSYSSGQAKNIQYF; CDR3 DNA: TGTGCCAGCAGTTACTCCTCCGGACAGGCCAAAAACATTCAGTACTTC; clone size: -; J gene: TRBJ2-4; D gene: -; V gene: TRBV6-5
CDR3 protein: CASSLVASGFPLETQYF; CDR3 DNA: TGTGCCAGCAGCTTAGTTGCTAGCGGGTTTCCCCTGGAGACCCAGTACTTC; clone size: -; J gene: TRBJ2-5; D gene: TRBD2; V gene: TRBV13
CDR3 protein: CASSQDRGRGEAFF; CDR3 DNA: TGTGCCAGCAGCCAAGACAGGGGGCGAGGGGAAGCTTTCTTT; clone size: -; J gene: TRBJ1-1; D gene: TRBD1; V gene: TRBV14
CDR3 protein: CASSSSLVAEAFF; CDR3 DNA: TGTGCCAGCAGCTCGTCCCTAGTGGCTGAAGCTTTCTTT; clone size: few; J gene: TRBJ1-1; D gene: -; V gene: TRBV7-9
CDR3 protein: CASNKTGGSGNTIYF; CDR3 DNA: TGTGCCAGCAACAAGACAGGGGGCTCTGGAAACACCATATATTTT; clone size: -; J gene: TRBJ1-3; D gene: TRBD1; V gene: TRBV28
CDR3 protein: CASSFGTGELFF; CDR3 DNA: TGTGCCAGCAGCTTCGGTACCGGGGAGCTGTTTTTT; clone size: -; J gene: TRBJ2-2; D gene: -; V gene: TRBV7-3
CDR3 protein: CASSQVLASENYGYTF; CDR3 DNA: TGCGCCAGCAGCCAAGTTCTCGCCAGCGAAAACTATGGCTACACCTTC; clone size: -; J gene: TRBJ1-2; D gene: -; V gene: TRBV4-1
CDR3 protein: CASGLGATNEKLFF; CDR3 DNA: TGTGCCAGCGGTCTAGGGGCAACTAATGAAAAACTGTTTTTT; clone size: -; J gene: TRBJ1-4; D gene: -; V gene: TRBV28
CDR3 protein: CASMGLAGSRTYEQYF; CDR3 DNA: TGTGCCAGCATGGGACTAGCGGGATCGCGAACCTACGAGCAGTACTTC; clone size: few; J gene: TRBJ2-7; D gene: TRBD2; V gene: TRBV2
CDR3 protein: CASSIARSGHPTEAFF; CDR3 DNA: TGTGCCAGTAGTATCGCCCGCAGTGGGCATCCCACTGAAGCTTTCTTT; clone size: -; J gene: TRBJ1-1; D gene: -; V gene: TRBV19
CDR3 protein: CASSFYGAATEAFF; CDR3 DNA: TGTGCCAGCAGTTTTTATGGGGCGGCCACTGAAGCTTTCTTT; clone size: -; J gene: TRBJ1-1; D gene: -; V gene: TRBV27
CDR3 protein: CASGSGVYEQYF; CDR3 DNA: TGTGCCAGCGGATCAGGGGTCTACGAGCAGTACTTC; clone size: once; J gene: TRBJ2-7; D gene: -; V gene: TRBV11-3
CDR3 protein: CASSLLGSGETDTQYF; CDR3 DNA: TGCGCCAGCAGCCTCCTGGGTAGCGGAGAAACAGATACGCAGTATTTT; clone size: -; J gene: TRBJ2-3; D gene: -; V gene: TRBV5-1
CDR3 protein: CASSLSEDTQYF; CDR3 DNA: TGTGCCAGCTCACTCTCGGAGGATACGCAGTATTTT; clone size: -; J gene: TRBJ2-3; D gene: -; V gene: TRBV18
CDR3 protein: CASSLSPQGAQEGNQPQHF; CDR3 DNA: TGTGCCAGCAGCTTATCGCCCCAGGGGGCACAGGAAGGCAATCAGCCCCAGCATTTT; clone size: -; J gene: TRBJ1-5; D gene: TRBD1; V gene: TRBV7-9
CDR3 protein: CASSLFGNTYEQYF; CDR3 DNA: TGTGCCAGCAGCTTATTTGGCAATACCTACGAGCAGTACTTC; clone size: -; J gene: TRBJ2-7; D gene: -; V gene: TRBV7-8
CDR3 protein: CASSRRHRENSPLHF; CDR3 DNA: TGTGCCAGCAGCCGAAGGCACAGGGAAAATTCACCCCTCCACTTT; clone size: -; J gene: TRBJ1-6; D gene: -; V gene: TRBV4-2
CDR3 protein: CASSALQGGTDTQYF; CDR3 DNA: TGTGCCAGCAGTGCCCTACAGGGGGGCACAGATACGCAGTATTTT; clone size: once; J gene: TRBJ2-3; D gene: TRBD1; V gene: TRBV6-4
CDR3 protein: CASSQPSGGRETQYF; CDR3 DNA: TGCGCCAGCAGCCAACCAAGCGGGGGGCGGGAGACCCAGTACTTC; clone size: -; J gene: TRBJ2-5; D gene: TRBD2; V gene: TRBV4-1
CDR3 protein: CASSFFSGRNTGELFF; CDR3 DNA: TGCGCCAGCAGCTTCTTTTCCGGGAGAAACACCGGGGAGCTGTTTTTT; clone size: -; J gene: TRBJ2-2; D gene: -; V gene: TRBV5-1